These 27 T cell receptor beta chains were sequenced from one sample in a study of OX40 agonist ivuxolimab in advanced cancers. The table came from immunoSEQ multiplex PCR; TCRdb's copy has only in-frame clones and leaves some out. The data contain around 77,000 clones, roughly 80% of them seen just once; the ten biggest clones take up around 5%. The specimen was CD4+ or CD8+ T cells sorted from blood, collected in a trial of the OX40 agonist ivuxolimab. The receptors originated from an adult with an advanced solid tumor such as melanoma, head and neck, liver or kidney cancer.

The chain has TRBV29-1 and TRBJ1-1, with D maybe TRBD1 (5 bases). Between the trimmed V and J ends, which lost 7 bases and 4 bases, there was a span of 16 bases. The CDR3 spans 13 residues. Germline CDR1 and CDR2: SQVTM and ANQGSEA. The chain's CDR3 is CSAAGSGGTEAFF. Here the CDR3 DNA reads TGCAGCGCTGCAGGGTCCGGGGGCACTGAAGCTTTCTTT.

This sequence joins TRBV6-6 and TRBJ1-1; unclear D gene. The CDR3 contains 13 residues. From germline, CDR1 is MNHNY and CDR2 SVGAGI (reference sequence). CDR3 sequence: CAHMTSMNTEAFF. CDR3 in DNA: TGTGCACATATGACGTCCATGAACACTGAAGCTTTCTTT.

V and J are TRBV11-3 and TRBJ2-1; D uncertain. V was cut by 4 bases and J by 5 bases, with 12 bases left in between. The CDR3 runs to 14 residues. Germline V CDR1 and CDR2: SGHNT, YENEEA. The CDR3 DNA sequence: TGTGCCAGCAGCTCCCCCCTGACAAACAATGAGCAGTTCTTC. Protein: CASSSPLTNNEQFF.

The rearrangement links TRBV19 to TRBJ1-5; TRBD1 is a possible D gene (5 bases). Trimming removed 5 bases at V and 3 bases at J, with 8 bases between. The CDR3 contains 13 residues. Germline lookup yields CDR1 LNHDA and CDR2 SQIVND (reference sequence). As DNA, the CDR3 is TGTGCCAGTAGTTTGGGGCTCAATCAGCCCCAGCATTTT. Translation: CASSLGLNQPQHF.

V and J are TRBV10-3 and TRBJ2-3, with 7 bases aligning to TRBD1. The CDR3 has 14 amino acids. J lost 5 bases, V lost 6 bases, and 8 bases had no gene match. Per the germline V gene, CDR1 is ENHRY and CDR2 is SYGVKD. CDR3 sequence (DNA): TGTGCCATCAGATTGGGACAGACAGGAGATACGCAGTATTTT. Amino acid sequence: CAIRLGQTGDTQYF.

V and J are TRBV29-1 and TRBJ2-7; possible D gene TRBD1, 6 bases. The V gene lost 7 bases and the J gene lost 3 bases, with 10 bases spanning the gap. CDR1 and CDR2 from the germline V gene are SQVTM and ANQGSEA. The CDR3 has 11 amino acids. The DNA of the CDR3 is TGCAGCGCTTTACAGGGCTACGAGCAGTACTTC. Translation gives CSALQGYEQYF.

V and J are TRBV7-2 and TRBJ2-7; 9 bases agree with TRBD1. CDR3 length equals 15 residues. The V gene's germline CDR1 is SGHTA and CDR2 FQGNSA. The ends lost 3 bases at V and 4 bases at J; junction bases unmatched: 7. CDR3 bases: TGTGCCAGCAGCTTCCCCGGGACAGGGAAGTACGAGCAGTACTTC. Its protein product is CASSFPGTGKYEQYF.

As DNA, the CDR3 is TGTGCCAGCAGCTCCGGCAGTGGAAACGAGCAGTACTTC. Translation: CASSSGSGNEQYF. The chain couples TRBV7-2 to TRBJ2-7, with D uncertain. CDR1 SGHTA and CDR2 FQGNSA come from the germline V gene. The CDR3 contains 13 residues. Trimming left V 4 bases short and J 5 bases short, with 12 bases between.

The chain links TRBV27 to TRBJ2-7; 7 positions match TRBD1. Germline CDR1 reads MNHEY; CDR2 reads SMNVEV (reference sequence). This CDR3 contains 16 residues. Germline trimming cut 4 bases from V and 2 bases from J; bases unmatched to any gene: 11. The CDR3 reads CASSSPWAGGTYEQYF. Written as DNA, the CDR3 is TGTGCCAGCAGTTCCCCCTGGGCAGGGGGTACCTACGAGCAGTACTTC.

The chain uses TRBV5-4 and TRBJ1-2; 7 positions agree with TRBD1. The length of the CDR3 is 11 residues. Germline CDR1 is SGHNT and CDR2 is YYREEE (reference sequence). V shed 4 bases and J 14 bases; nucleotides not matched to a gene: 8. The CDR3 sequence: CASSRQGSGTF. The CDR3 nucleotides are TGTGCCAGCAGCCGACAGGGATCGGGTACCTTC.

The rearrangement uses TRBV29-1 and TRBJ2-7; 11 nucleotides align to TRBD2. Germline trimming cut 7 bases from V and 0 bases from J; bases unmatched to any gene: 8. The CDR3 spans 15 residues. Germline V gene data show CDR1 as SQVTM and CDR2 as ANQGSEA. The CDR3 region is CSASGTSGNSYEQYF. CDR3 sequence (DNA): TGCAGCGCATCCGGGACTAGCGGTAACTCCTACGAGCAGTACTTC.

The rearrangement joins TRBV5-1 to TRBJ2-1, with 9 bases matching TRBD2. V lost 0 bases to trimming and J lost 8 bases; unmatched junction nucleotides: 9. CDR1 and CDR2 (germline): SGHRS, YFSETQ. The CDR3 contains 16 residues. CDR3 bases: TGCGCCAGCAGCTTGGCCCTAGCGGGGAGAATCGATGAGCAGTTCTTC. Amino acid sequence: CASSLALAGRIDEQFF.

The chain joins TRBV29-1 to TRBJ2-5; 7 nucleotides align to TRBD2. There are 12 residues in the CDR3. From germline, CDR1 is SQVTM and CDR2 ANQGSEA. CDR3 sequence: CTGGGGTETQYF. Written as DNA, the CDR3 is TGCACCGGCGGGGGAGGGACGGAGACCCAGTACTTC.

The genes are TRBV18 and TRBJ1-3, with D uncertain. The V gene's germline CDR1 is KGHSH and CDR2 LQKENI. The germline V and J ends were trimmed by 0 bases and 0 bases, with 9 bases remaining between them. The CDR3 extends over 16 amino acids. In DNA, the CDR3 is TGTGCCAGCTCACCACCGGCGACCGGCTCTGGAAACACCATATATTTT. Translating it yields CASSPPATGSGNTIYF.

The chain recombines TRBV28 with TRBJ1-1, with D unclear. This CDR3 contains 16 residues. The V end lost 7 bases, the J end lost 0 bases, and 18 bases lay between the germline ends. Per germline, CDR1 MDHEN and CDR2 SYDVKM. CDR3 sequence: CASTTGGGSMNTEAFF. DNA of the CDR3: TGTGCCAGCACTACCGGTGGAGGATCCATGAACACTGAAGCTTTCTTT.

The chain recombines TRBV7-2 with TRBJ2-3, with 8 bases that match TRBD2. Trimming took 0 bases from V and 4 from J; bases not matched to a gene: 9. Per the germline V gene, CDR1 is SGHTA and CDR2 is FQGNSA. The CDR3 totals 17 residues. In DNA, the CDR3 is TGTGCCAGCAGCTTAGCTGGGGGACTAGGAGTCTCAGATACGCAGTATTTT. Translating gives CASSLAGGLGVSDTQYF. The full variable domain, completed using reference TRBV7-2 and TRBJ2-3, is GAGVSQSPSNKVTEKGKDVELRCDPISGHTALYWYRQSLGQGLEFLIYFQGNSAPDKSGLPSDRFSAERTGGSVSTLTIQRTQQEDSAVYLCASSLAGGLGVSDTQYFGPGTRLTVL.

J is TRBJ1-1 and V is TRBV19; D remains unclear. The CDR3 has 15 residues. Trimming removed 3 bases from V and 1 base from J, with 12 bases in between. Germline V gene lookup returns CDR1 LNHDA and CDR2 SQIVND (reference sequence). The CDR3 DNA reads as TGTGCCAGTAGTATGGCGCGGCAGCAGAACACTGAAGCTTTCTTT. It translates to CASSMARQQNTEAFF.

V gene TRBV19 combines with J gene TRBJ2-1, with D possibly matching TRBD1 (6 bases). V was clipped by 5 bases and J by 6 bases, with 14 bases between them. The CDR3 loop spans 14 amino acids. From germline, CDR1 is LNHDA and CDR2 SQIVND (reference sequence). The CDR3 loop reads CASSLPGQLNEQFF. DNA of the CDR3: TGTGCCAGTAGTCTCCCGGGACAACTCAATGAGCAGTTCTTC.

The rearrangement links TRBV19 to TRBJ1-5; D remains unclear. Per the germline V gene, CDR1 is LNHDA and CDR2 is SQIVND (reference sequence). Trimming removed 7 bases at V and 2 bases at J, with 24 bases between. The CDR3 extends over 18 amino acids. The CDR3 DNA follows: TGTGCCAGTACCTCCCCAGTGGGAGAGCGGCGGGGCAATCAGCCCCAGCATTTT. Its translation is CASTSPVGERRGNQPQHF.

The chain couples TRBV18 to TRBJ1-1, with D possibly being TRBD1 (6 bases). The V and J ends lost 5 bases and 5 bases respectively, with 21 bases between them. The V gene's germline CDR1 is KGHSH and CDR2 LQKENI. CDR3 length: 16 amino acids. The CDR3 sequence is CASSGSVRTDGTEAFF. The CDR3 DNA follows: TGTGCCAGCTCAGGATCCGTAAGGACAGACGGGACTGAAGCTTTCTTT.

The chain has TRBV7-8 and TRBJ1-1, with D unclear. The V gene's germline CDR1 is SGHVS and CDR2 FQNEAQ. V lost 1 base, J lost 4 bases, and 13 bases lay in between. This CDR3 region has 15 residues. CDR3 in DNA: TGTGCCAGCAGCTTAGGCCAGCGGATGGGCACTGAAGCTTTCTTT. Translated, it gives CASSLGQRMGTEAFF. The full variable domain, its missing parts supplied by reference TRBV7-8 and TRBJ1-1, is GAGVSQSPRYKVAKRGQDVALRCDPISGHVSLFWYQQALGQGPEFLTYFQNEAQLDKSGLPSDRFFAERPEGSVSTLKIQRTQQEDSAVYLCASSLGQRMGTEAFFGQGTRLTVV.

V gene TRBV2 combines with J gene TRBJ2-7, with TRBD2 identical over 10 bases. The CDR3 extends over 19 amino acids. V was pared by 4 bases and J by 3 bases, with 18 bases of the junction left unmatched. Per the germline V gene, CDR1 is SNHLY and CDR2 is FYNNEI. CDR3 amino acids: CASSVSMGGLASRFYEQYF. The CDR3 nucleotides are TGTGCCAGCAGTGTATCGATGGGGGGACTAGCGTCCCGATTCTACGAGCAGTACTTC.

The rearrangement uses TRBV28 and TRBJ2-5; 10 nucleotides agree with TRBD2. Germline CDR1 reads MDHEN; CDR2 reads SYDVKM. The CDR3 runs to 14 residues. J lost 5 bases, V lost 7 bases, and 7 bases had no gene match. The CDR3 protein is CASIAGGGGETQYF. In nucleotides, the CDR3 is TGTGCCAGCATAGCGGGGGGTGGTGGGGAGACCCAGTACTTC.

This chain's CDR3 is CASSYAPGSHYEQYF. The CDR3 DNA sequence: TGTGCCAGCAGTTACGCGCCAGGTTCTCACTACGAGCAGTACTTC. The chain links TRBV6-5 to TRBJ2-7; no definite D call. Per germline, CDR1 MNHEY and CDR2 SVGAGI. V lost 2 bases and J lost 3, with 14 bases in between. This CDR3 spans 15 amino acids.

This chain uses TRBV7-2 with TRBJ2-7; a possible D gene is TRBD1 (5 bases). This CDR3 comprises 14 residues. V was trimmed by 3 bases and J by 6 bases, leaving 15 bases between them. The V gene's germline CDR1 is SGHTA and CDR2 FQGNSA. The CDR3 coding sequence is TGTGCCAGCAGCTTTAGTACAGGAAGGAGCGAGCAGTACTTC. This encodes CASSFSTGRSEQYF.

This clone was observed once. This rearrangement joins TRBV29-1 to TRBJ1-1; D is unclear. V lost 7 bases, J lost 5 bases, and 11 bases lay in between. There are 11 residues in the CDR3. Germline CDR1 reads SQVTM; CDR2 reads ANQGSEA. CDR3 amino acids: CSGRSATEAFF. For the CDR3, the DNA is TGCAGCGGACGATCGGCAACTGAAGCTTTCTTT.

By frequency in the sample, this clone is medium-sized. The V and J genes are TRBV6-1 and TRBJ2-7, with D perhaps TRBD1 (8 bases). The germline V gene has CDR1 MNHNS and CDR2 SASEGT. This CDR3 comprises 15 residues. Between the trimmed V and J ends, which lost 6 bases and 2 bases, there was a span of 17 bases. The CDR3 region has the DNA TGTGCCAGCAGAGCGCGAGCGGGACAGGCCTACGAGCAGTACTTC. As protein: CASRARAGQAYEQYF.